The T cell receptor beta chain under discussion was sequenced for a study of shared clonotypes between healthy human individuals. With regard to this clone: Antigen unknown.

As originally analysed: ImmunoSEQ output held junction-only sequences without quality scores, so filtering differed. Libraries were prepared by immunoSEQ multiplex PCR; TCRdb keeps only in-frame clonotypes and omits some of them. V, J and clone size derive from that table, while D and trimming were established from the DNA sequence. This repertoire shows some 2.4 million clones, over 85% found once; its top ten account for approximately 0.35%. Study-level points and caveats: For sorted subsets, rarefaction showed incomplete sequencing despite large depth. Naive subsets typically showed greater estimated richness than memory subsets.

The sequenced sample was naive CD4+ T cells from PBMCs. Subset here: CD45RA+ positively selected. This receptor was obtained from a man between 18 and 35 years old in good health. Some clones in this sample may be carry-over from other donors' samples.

CDR3 in DNA: TGCGCCAGCAGCCAAGCAGGGGGGGCTAGGTATGGCTACACCTTC. Encoded protein: CASSQAGGARYGYTF. V gene TRBV5-1 combines with J gene TRBJ1-2; 7 bases map to TRBD1. The germline V gene has CDR1 SGHRS and CDR2 YFSETQ. CDR3 length: 15 amino acids. Trimming took 4 bases from V and 5 from J; bases not matched to a gene: 11.